This T cell receptor (beta chain) came from a study of radiation and T cells in renal cell carcinoma. The V gene's germline CDR1 is SEHNR and CDR2 FQNEAQ (reference sequence). V shed 8 bases and J shed 1 base, with 8 bases lying between them. This CDR3 comprises 12 residues. Note on this clone: Its target is unknown.

Points from the study as a whole: In nephrectomy-only tumors, top 100 clonotypes averaged around 40%, versus around 54% irradiated. Compared with controls, irradiated tumors had more, larger dominant CDR3 motifs.

Treatment meaning: treatment-naive control, cytoreductive nephrectomy. Treatment-naive patients without radiation supplied the control tumors at nephrectomy. The tumor was a clear cell renal cell carcinoma. Here immunoSEQ multiplex PCR was the method, and the copy in TCRdb shows in-frame clones only, minus some. The sample holds around 18,000 clones, 58% seen once. The receptor was derived from a middle-aged man with renal cell carcinoma. The J gene is TRBJ1-1, the V gene TRBV7-9; D is unresolved. Sample: tumor tissue, taken from a patient whose treatment was nephrectomy without radiotherapy. The CDR3 protein is CASEERNTEAFF. Here the CDR3 DNA reads TGTGCCAGCGAAGAGCGGAACACTGAAGCTTTCTTT.